The sequence of this T cell receptor (beta chain) was determined in a study of cytomegalovirus exposure and HLA in healthy donors. Overall study results and limits: In a later analysis, parvovirus B19, influenza, CMV and Epstein-Barr virus appeared linked to several top co-occurrence clusters.

CDR1 is SGHNT, CDR2 YYREEE, per germline (reference sequence). Germline trimming cut 1 base from V and 8 bases from J; bases unmatched to any gene: 2. The CDR3 extends over 15 amino acids. The PCR ran on 60 Vbeta and 13 Jbeta primers. The protocol was immunoSEQ multiplex PCR, while the TCRdb copy is restricted to in-frame clones and leaves out a portion. The table has more than 85,000 clones, about 75% seen once. In regard to this clone: Its antigen is not known.

This rearrangement joins TRBV5-4 to TRBJ2-1, with 14 positions matching TRBD2. This receptor was obtained from a male donor in good health and CMV-seropositive. Sequencing was performed on PBMCs. For the CDR3, the DNA is TGTGCCAGCAGCTTGAGACTAGCGGGGGGGCATGAGCAGTTCTTC. This sequence encodes CASSLRLAGGHEQFF.